This T cell receptor beta chain was captured by sequencing in a study of shared clonotypes between healthy human individuals. The study's findings and limits: A handful of donors showed sharing of about 4.7% of naive CD4 clonotypes.

Notes on this clone: Antigen: not known.

Across several immunoSEQ plates, the genomic DNA of each subset was split evenly. Produced via immunoSEQ multiplex PCR; TCRdb's table is partial and in-frame only. This sample yields roughly 2,300,000 clones, of which 92% are seen a single time; 0.37% belongs to the top ten. The CDR3 is 15 amino acids. CDR1 is MNHEY and CDR2 is SMNVEV in the germline V gene (reference sequence). V was trimmed by 5 bases and J by 5 bases, leaving 15 bases between them. The gene calls are TRBV27 and TRBJ2-2; D uncertain. This receptor was taken from a young man in good health. Some clones in this sample may be carry-over from other donors' samples. The sample consisted of naive CD4+ T cells from PBMCs. Subset of the sample: CD45RA+ positively selected. CDR3 amino acids: CASSPYLRPTGELFF. The CDR3 DNA follows: TGTGCCAGCAGTCCTTATCTCCGCCCTACCGGGGAGCTGTTTTTT.